These 19 T cell receptor beta chains originate from one sample sequenced in a study of cytomegalovirus exposure and HLA in healthy donors. The PCR contained 60 Vbeta and 13 Jbeta primers. Measured with immunoSEQ multiplex PCR; TCRdb has only the in-frame clones, and not every one. This table holds roughly 100,000 clones, over 75% found once. Sequencing was performed on PBMCs. The source of these receptors is a man between 60 and 70 years old in good health and CMV-seronegative.

The chain joins TRBV19 to TRBJ2-1; D ambiguous. The CDR3 runs to 17 residues. The germline V gene encodes CDR1 LNHDA and CDR2 SQIVND (reference sequence). Trimming cost V 4 bases and J 0 bases, with 16 bases left between them. The CDR3 sequence is CASSRGNGRSSYNEQFF. The DNA of the CDR3 is TGTGCCAGTAGTAGAGGAAATGGTCGCAGCTCCTACAATGAGCAGTTCTTC.

This chain links TRBV30 with TRBJ2-2, with a tentative D call TRBD1 (5 bases). V was cut by 0 bases and J by 5 bases, with 10 bases left in between. Germline V gives CDR1 GTSNPN, CDR2 SVGIG (reference sequence). CDR3 length: 14 amino acids. The DNA for the CDR3 is TGTGCCTGGAGTGTATTCAGGGATACCGGGGAGCTGTTTTTT. Encoded protein: CAWSVFRDTGELFF. Full variable domain (rest looked up from reference TRBV30 and TRBJ2-2): SQTIHQWPATLVQPVGSPLSLECTVEGTSNPNLYWYRQAAGRGLQLLFYSVGIGQISSEVPQNLSASRPQDRQFILSSKKLLLSDSGFYLCAWSVFRDTGELFFGEGSRLTVL.

The J gene is TRBJ1-1, the V gene TRBV2; D gene unclear. The CDR3 runs to 14 residues. The germline gives CDR1 SNHLY, CDR2 FYNNEI. V lost 5 bases and J 4 bases, leaving 14 bases between the germline ends. The CDR3 DNA follows: TGTGCCAGCAGTCTGGAGGGAGCGGGCACTGAAGCTTTCTTT. Protein product: CASSLEGAGTEAFF.

This clone was detected only a few times. The CDR3, as DNA: TGTGCCAGCAGAGGCCGGGACAGGGGCACAGATACGCAGTATTTT. Translating gives CASRGRDRGTDTQYF. The rearrangement joins TRBV6-6 to TRBJ2-3; 9 positions match TRBD1. Trimming took 6 bases from V and 1 from J; bases not matched to a gene: 5. Germline CDR1 is MNHNY and CDR2 is SVGAGI (reference sequence). This CDR3 has 15 amino acids.

This clone was observed a few times. CDR3: CAISDRQGGEAGELFF. Here the CDR3 DNA reads TGTGCCATCAGTGATCGACAGGGTGGGGAGGCCGGGGAGCTGTTTTTT. This chain connects TRBV10-3 to TRBJ2-2; possibly TRBD1 for D (7 bases). Germline CDR1 reads ENHRY; CDR2 reads SYGVKD. CDR3 length: 16 residues. The V gene lost 3 bases and the J gene lost 6 bases, with 17 bases spanning the gap.

The chain has TRBV7-9 and TRBJ2-7; 8 nucleotides agree with TRBD2. V lost 7 bases, J lost 6 bases, and 11 bases stayed unmatched. The germline V gene has CDR1 SEHNR and CDR2 FQNEAQ (reference sequence). This CDR3 contains 14 residues. The CDR3 sequence is CASNTGTSHGEQYF. The CDR3 DNA is TGTGCCAGCAACACCGGGACTAGTCATGGCGAGCAGTACTTC.

The rearrangement joins TRBV29-1 to TRBJ1-1; TRBD1 agrees at 8 bases. Germline lookup yields CDR1 SQVTM and CDR2 ANQGSEA. The CDR3 is 12 residues long. The J segment lost 7 bases and the V segment lost 3 bases, leaving 4 bases of the junction unmatched. The CDR3 region is CSVDRTGYEAFF. The CDR3 coding sequence is TGCAGCGTTGATAGGACAGGGTATGAAGCTTTCTTT.

The gene calls are TRBV27 and TRBJ2-2; 16 bases are a match to TRBD2. This CDR3 region has 18 residues. Trimming at V came to 5 bases and at J to 1 base, leaving 4 bases not matched to a gene. Germline V gene lookup returns CDR1 MNHEY and CDR2 SMNVEV (reference sequence). The CDR3 DNA reads TGTGCCAGCAGTCGGGGGACTAGCGGGGGGGGGAACACCGGGGAGCTGTTTTTT. Amino acids: CASSRGTSGGGNTGELFF.

This chain connects TRBV5-5 to TRBJ1-1; tentative D call: TRBD1 (5 bases). The CDR3 contains 14 residues. Germline V gene lookup returns CDR1 SGHKS and CDR2 YYEKEE (reference sequence). V was trimmed by 2 bases and J by 0 bases, leaving 8 bases between them. The chain's CDR3 is CASSLQAMNTEAFF. The CDR3 nucleotides are TGTGCCAGCAGCTTACAGGCCATGAACACTGAAGCTTTCTTT.

The rearrangement links TRBV29-1 to TRBJ1-2; TRBD1 might be the D (6 bases). The CDR3 length is 12 residues. The germline V gene has CDR1 SQVTM and CDR2 ANQGSEA. V lost 6 bases, J lost 5 bases, and 13 bases lay in between. CDR3 bases: TGCAGCGTCTTGAAAGGACAGTATGGCTACACCTTC. Protein sequence: CSVLKGQYGYTF.

The J gene is TRBJ2-2, the V gene TRBV30, with D maybe TRBD1 (6 bases). V lost 3 bases and J 2 bases, leaving 10 bases between the germline ends. Germline assignment: CDR1 GTSNPN and CDR2 SVGIG (reference sequence). The CDR3 runs to 14 residues. The CDR3 is CAWSRTVNTGELFF. DNA of the CDR3: TGTGCCTGGAGCAGGACAGTTAACACCGGGGAGCTGTTTTTT.

The chain employs TRBV9 and TRBJ2-4, with TRBD1 as a possible D gene (5 bases). Germline-derived CDR1 and CDR2 are SGDLS and YYNGEE. V gave up 4 bases and J gave up 15 bases, with 20 bases separating them. The CDR3 runs to 13 residues. The CDR3 bases are TGTGCCAGCAGCCCAACCCCTCAGGGTTCCCCGTACTTC. Protein sequence: CASSPTPQGSPYF. Looking up the rest from reference TRBV9 and TRBJ2-4 gives the full variable domain: DSGVTQTPKHLITATGQRVTLRCSPRSGDLSVYWYQQSLDQGLQFLIQYYNGEERAKGNILERFSAQQFPDLHSELNLSSLELGDSALYFCASSPTPQGSPYFGAGTRLSVL.

This chain uses TRBV7-3 with TRBJ2-1, with 9 bases lining up with TRBD1. In germline, CDR1 is SGHTA, CDR2 FQGTGA. CDR3 size: 15 residues. Losses at the gene ends were 4 bases for V and 6 bases for J; bases not matched to a gene: 7. The CDR3 region is CASSSTGGGFNEQFF. DNA of the CDR3: TGTGCCAGCAGCTCCACAGGGGGCGGATTCAATGAGCAGTTCTTC.

V usage is TRBV5-6 and J usage is TRBJ2-5; TRBD1 agrees at 7 bases. The CDR3 consists of 11 residues. The germline CDR1 and CDR2 sequences are SGHDT and YYEEEE. Unmatched junction bases numbered 1, after V lost 2 bases and J lost 9 bases. CDR3 sequence (DNA): TGTGCCAGCAGCTTAGGGACAGCCCAGTACTTC. Amino acid sequence: CASSLGTAQYF.

The rearrangement links TRBV2 to TRBJ2-7; D perhaps matches TRBD2 (5 bases). This CDR3 is 14 amino acids long. The germline V gene has CDR1 SNHLY and CDR2 FYNNEI. V lost 6 bases to trimming and J lost 5 bases, with 17 bases between them. The CDR3: CASSFRPVGNEQYF. CDR3 coding DNA: TGTGCCAGCAGCTTCAGGCCCGTCGGGAACGAGCAGTACTTC. The whole variable domain, filled in from reference TRBV2 and TRBJ2-7, reads EPEVTQTPSHQVTQMGQEVILRCVPISNHLYFYWYRQILGQKVEFLVSFYNNEISEKSEIFDDQFSVERPDGSNFTLKIRSTKLEDSAMYFCASSFRPVGNEQYFGPGTRLTVT.

The chain is built from TRBV23-1 and TRBJ2-5, with D maybe TRBD1 (6 bases). TRBV23-1 is an ORF; its function is uncertain. This CDR3 has 13 amino acids. V dropped 4 bases and J dropped 2 bases, with 8 bases sitting between them. The CDR3 reads CASSLGTQETQYF. CDR3 sequence (DNA): TGCGCCAGCAGTCTCGGGACACAAGAGACCCAGTACTTC.

The chain carries TRBV19 and TRBJ2-3, with D possibly being TRBD1 (6 bases). Trimming took 1 base from V and 0 from J, leaving 23 bases between them. Germline V gene data show CDR1 as LNHDA and CDR2 as SQIVND (reference sequence). This CDR3 spans 20 amino acids. Here the CDR3 reads CASSIGQTPRGTYSTDTQYF. CDR3 DNA: TGTGCCAGTAGTATAGGGCAGACCCCCCGTGGGACATATAGCACAGATACGCAGTATTTT.

The chain recombines TRBV7-6 with TRBJ2-2; 10 nucleotides agree with TRBD2. CDR3 length: 17 residues. Germline values: CDR1 SGHVS, CDR2 FNYEAQ. V gave up 7 bases and J gave up 1 base; unmatched junction bases: 9. In DNA form, the CDR3 reads TGTGCCAGCAATCTTAGGGCTAGCGGGGGGAACACCGGGGAGCTGTTTTTT. Translated: CASNLRASGGNTGELFF.

Of note for this clone: One end of the junction fails to match germline, which may point to a read error. The chain recombines TRBV6-5 with TRBJ1-2; D is perhaps TRBD1 (5 bases). The CDR3 is 13 amino acids. Looked up from germline, CDR1 is MNHEY and CDR2 is SVGAGI. CDR3 DNA sequence: TGTGCCAGCAGTGGGGTTTTGGGGGGTGGCGACACCTTC. As protein: CASSGVLGGGDTF.